Listed here are 24 T cell receptor beta chains from one sample, sequenced in a study of T cells expressing NK-cell markers. TCRdb reworked the 5' RACE reads into one entry per CDR3 protein, no DNA. The table for this sample gives around 380,000 distinct CDR3 sequences. Sequencing was performed on blood T cells: a sorted CD56 or NKG2C T cell subset, CD4+ or CD8+ T cells, or bulk PBMC T cells (not recorded which). These receptors originate from a woman in her forties or fifties in good health.

The J gene is TRBJ2-2, the V gene TRBV20-1; TCRdb's D call, TRBD2, is unchecked because there is no DNA. CDR3 length: 17 residues. Germline V gene lookup returns CDR1 DFQATT and CDR2 SNEGSKA (reference sequence). The CDR3: CSARGGTSGIVTGELFF.

V gene TRBV4-1 combines with J gene TRBJ2-7; TCRdb indicates TRBD2, and absent DNA this call remains unverified. Germline-derived CDR1 and CDR2 are MGHRA and YSYEKL. The length of the CDR3 is 16 residues. CDR3 protein: CASSQPTSGSSYEQYF.

This chain joins TRBV4-1 and TRBJ1-1. Germline loops: CDR1 MGHRA, CDR2 YSYEKL. The CDR3 spans 13 residues. The CDR3 reads CASSQESGIEAFF.

This chain connects TRBV20-1 to TRBJ1-1; TCRdb gives TRBD1 as the D gene, but with no DNA this cannot be confirmed. CDR1 DFQATT and CDR2 SNEGSKA come from the germline V gene (reference sequence). The CDR3 has 15 amino acids. This CDR3 reads CSARPRQGGNTEAFF.

The chain uses TRBV7-2 and TRBJ1-5; the D gene TCRdb calls, TRBD1, cannot be checked with no DNA. Germline V gene lookup returns CDR1 SGHTA and CDR2 FQGNSA. The CDR3 totals 13 residues. CDR3 loop: CASSLRQGQPQHF.

This sequence joins TRBV19 and TRBJ1-2; TCRdb reports TRBD1, a call that lacks DNA to check it against. The CDR3 has 15 amino acids. CDR1 LNHDA and CDR2 SQIVND come from the germline V gene (reference sequence). CDR3 residues: CASSNPGRANYGYTF.

The gene calls are TRBV2 and TRBJ2-1; the TCRdb call, TRBD2, lacks DNA for checking. The CDR3 loop spans 14 amino acids. Germline V gene sequence: CDR1 SNHLY, CDR2 FYNNEI. Here the CDR3 reads CASKWGRGYNEQFF.

This chain uses TRBV29-1 with TRBJ2-6; TCRdb's assignment of TRBD1 cannot be checked, as there is no DNA. In germline, CDR1 is SQVTM, CDR2 ANQGSEA. The CDR3 sequence is 15 residues long. CDR3 protein: CSVSTGISGANVLTF.

V and J are TRBV20-1 and TRBJ2-3; TCRdb indicates TRBD2, and absent DNA this call remains unverified. This CDR3 region has 17 residues. The V gene's germline CDR1 is DFQATT and CDR2 SNEGSKA (reference sequence). The CDR3 here is CSARDQTSGRASDTQYF.

The chain recombines TRBV4-1 with TRBJ2-7; absent DNA, TCRdb's TRBD2 call cannot be checked. The CDR3 loop spans 14 amino acids. Germline CDR1 and CDR2: MGHRA and YSYEKL. CDR3 in amino acids: CASSRRDVPGLHIF.

This chain uses TRBV12-3 or TRBV12-4 with TRBJ2-5; TCRdb proposes TRBD2, but this gene call is untestable without DNA. CDR3 length: 15 amino acids. Here the CDR3 reads CASSASGGSYETQYF.

The rearrangement uses TRBV20-1 and TRBJ2-3; as DNA is missing, the TRBD2 call by TCRdb cannot be tested. CDR1 and CDR2 from the germline V gene are DFQATT and SNEGSKA (reference sequence). The CDR3 spans 16 residues. The CDR3 loop is CSARGARLAGVDTQYF.

The chain couples TRBV29-1 to TRBJ2-3; lacking DNA, the TRBD1 call made by TCRdb goes unchecked. CDR1 and CDR2 from the germline V gene are SQVTM and ANQGSEA. This CDR3 is 13 amino acids long. This CDR3 reads CSVYRVSTDTQYF.

J is TRBJ1-6 and V is TRBV12-3 or TRBV12-4. CDR3 length: 15 residues. The CDR3 sequence: CASSPITGRGSPLHF.

V is TRBV18 and J is TRBJ1-5; TCRdb lists TRBD1, though no DNA is available to test this call. This CDR3 is 15 amino acids long. Germline CDR1 reads KGHSH; CDR2 reads LQKENI. The CDR3 protein is CASSLPGDSNQPQHF.

The genes are TRBV2 and TRBJ2-7; without DNA, the TCRdb call of TRBD1 cannot be checked. The CDR3 consists of 15 residues. The germline V gene has CDR1 SNHLY and CDR2 FYNNEI. This CDR3 is CATGVQEPGTYEQYF.

The chain recombines TRBV6-2 or TRBV6-3 with TRBJ2-4; TCRdb calls TRBD1, which cannot be checked without DNA. There are 15 residues in the CDR3. The germline gives CDR1 MNHEY, CDR2 SVGEGT. This CDR3 reads CASWGRGQGRYIQYF.

The chain combines TRBV27 with TRBJ2-2; the D call of TRBD2 rests on TCRdb alone, since no DNA is present to check it. Germline V gene lookup returns CDR1 MNHEY and CDR2 SMNVEV (reference sequence). The CDR3 sequence is 13 residues long. CDR3 residues: CASNFAGPGELFF.

This sequence joins TRBV5-1 and TRBJ2-7; no DNA is available, so the TRBD2 call from TCRdb remains unchecked. Germline loops: CDR1 SGHRS, CDR2 YFSETQ. There are 15 residues in the CDR3. CDR3 sequence: CASSLGLVGSYEQYF.

The rearrangement links TRBV7-3 to TRBJ2-2; TCRdb outputs TRBD1, but without DNA this stays unchecked. The CDR3 consists of 16 residues. CDR1 SGHTA and CDR2 FQGTGA come from the germline V gene. CDR3 protein: CASKNPGTGGGGELFF.

The rearrangement joins TRBV7-2 to TRBJ2-5; TCRdb indicates TRBD1, and absent DNA this call remains unverified. The CDR3 loop spans 14 amino acids. Per the germline V gene, CDR1 is SGHTA and CDR2 is FQGNSA. The CDR3 loop reads CASSLEDRVETQYF.

This rearrangement joins TRBV20-1 to TRBJ2-5; TCRdb's D gene call, TRBD1, goes unchecked for lack of DNA. Germline CDR1 DFQATT, CDR2 SNEGSKA (reference sequence). CDR3 length equals 16 residues. CDR3 region: CSARQWGRGKEETQYF.

CDR3 in amino acids: CSARGGASGSSYNEQFF. This chain connects TRBV20-1 to TRBJ2-1; checking the TCRdb D call of TRBD2 is not possible without DNA. The CDR3 sequence is 17 residues long. CDR1 DFQATT and CDR2 SNEGSKA come from the germline V gene (reference sequence).

This sequence joins TRBV7-6 and TRBJ2-2; the TRBD1 assignment by TCRdb is unverifiable without DNA. This CDR3 contains 13 residues. Germline V gives CDR1 SGHVS, CDR2 FNYEAQ. The CDR3 sequence is CASNGAGTGELFF.